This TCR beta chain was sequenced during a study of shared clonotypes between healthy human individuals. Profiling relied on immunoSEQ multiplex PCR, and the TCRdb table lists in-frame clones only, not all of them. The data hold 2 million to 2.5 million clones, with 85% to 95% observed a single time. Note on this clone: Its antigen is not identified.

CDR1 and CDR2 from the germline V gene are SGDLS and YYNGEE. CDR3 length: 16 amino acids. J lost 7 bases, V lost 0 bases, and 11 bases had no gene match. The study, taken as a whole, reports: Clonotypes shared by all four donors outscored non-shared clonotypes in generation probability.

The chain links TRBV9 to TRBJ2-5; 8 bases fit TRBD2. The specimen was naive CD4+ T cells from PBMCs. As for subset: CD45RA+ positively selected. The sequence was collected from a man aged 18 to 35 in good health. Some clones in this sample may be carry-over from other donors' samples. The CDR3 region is CASSVAMASGSGTQYF. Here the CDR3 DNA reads TGTGCCAGCAGCGTAGCTATGGCCAGCGGGAGTGGGACCCAGTACTTC.